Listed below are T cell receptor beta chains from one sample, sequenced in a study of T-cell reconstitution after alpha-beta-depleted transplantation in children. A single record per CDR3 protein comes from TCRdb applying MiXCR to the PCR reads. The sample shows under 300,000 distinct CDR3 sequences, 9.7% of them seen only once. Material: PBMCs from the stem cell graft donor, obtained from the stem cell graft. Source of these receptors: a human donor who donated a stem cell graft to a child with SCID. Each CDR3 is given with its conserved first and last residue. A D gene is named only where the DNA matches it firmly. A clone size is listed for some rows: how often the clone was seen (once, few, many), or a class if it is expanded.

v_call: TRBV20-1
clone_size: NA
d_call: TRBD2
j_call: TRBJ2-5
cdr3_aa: CSTSGGRETQYF
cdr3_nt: TGCAGTACAAGCGGGGGCCGGGAGACCCAGTACTTC

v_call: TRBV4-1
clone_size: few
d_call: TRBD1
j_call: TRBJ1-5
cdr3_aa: CASSQTGDQQPQHF
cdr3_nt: TGCGCCAGCAGCCAGACAGGGGACCAGCAGCCCCAGCATTTT

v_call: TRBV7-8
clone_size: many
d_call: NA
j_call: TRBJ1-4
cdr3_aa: CASSAGGDGEKLFF
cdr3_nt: TGTGCCAGCAGCGCGGGCGGGGATGGTGAAAAACTGTTTTTT

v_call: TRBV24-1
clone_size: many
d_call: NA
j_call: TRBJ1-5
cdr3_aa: CATSDLYWGNQPQHF
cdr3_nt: TGTGCCACCAGTGATTTGTACTGGGGCAATCAGCCCCAGCATTTT

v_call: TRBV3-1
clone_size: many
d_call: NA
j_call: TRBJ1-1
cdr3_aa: CASSQGPGKGEAFF
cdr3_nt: TGTGCCAGCAGCCAAGGACCCGGGAAAGGCGAAGCTTTCTTT

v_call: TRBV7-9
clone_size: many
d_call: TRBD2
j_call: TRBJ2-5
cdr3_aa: CASSSTSHVETQYF
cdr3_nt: TGTGCCAGCAGCTCGACTAGCCACGTGGAGACCCAGTACTTC

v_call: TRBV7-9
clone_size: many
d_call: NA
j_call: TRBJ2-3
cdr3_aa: CASSMYMADTQYF
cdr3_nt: TGTGCCAGCAGCATGTACATGGCTGATACGCAGTATTTT

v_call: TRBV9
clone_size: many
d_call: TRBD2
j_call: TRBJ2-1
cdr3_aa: CASSVGLAGRSYNEQFF
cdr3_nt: TGTGCCAGCAGCGTAGGCCTAGCGGGACGCTCCTACAATGAGCAGTTCTTC

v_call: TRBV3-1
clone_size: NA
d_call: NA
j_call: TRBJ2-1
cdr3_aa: CASSPPLGAGQFF
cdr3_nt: TGTGCCAGCAGCCCGCCTTTGGGGGCCGGGCAGTTCTTC

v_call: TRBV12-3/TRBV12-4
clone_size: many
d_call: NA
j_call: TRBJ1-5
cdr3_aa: CASSPQGNSNQPQHF
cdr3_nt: TGTGCCAGCAGCCCACAGGGAAATAGCAATCAGCCCCAGCATTTT

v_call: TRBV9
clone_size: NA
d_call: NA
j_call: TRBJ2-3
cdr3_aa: CASSALHEWGTDTQYF
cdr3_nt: TGTGCCAGCAGCGCACTACACGAGTGGGGCACAGATACGCAGTATTTT

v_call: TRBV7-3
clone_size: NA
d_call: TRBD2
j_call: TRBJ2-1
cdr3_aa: CASSLLGGANNEQFF
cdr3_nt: TGTGCCAGCAGCTTACTCGGGGGGGCAAACAATGAGCAGTTCTTC

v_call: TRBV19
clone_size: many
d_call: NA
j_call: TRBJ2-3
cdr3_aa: CASSIDRPGRVTQYF
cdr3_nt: TGTGCCAGTAGTATAGATCGGCCTGGCAGGGTTACGCAGTATTTT

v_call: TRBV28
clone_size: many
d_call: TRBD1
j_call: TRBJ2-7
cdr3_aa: CASSFPDRGNYEQYF
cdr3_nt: TGTGCCAGCAGTTTCCCCGACAGGGGTAACTACGAGCAGTACTTC

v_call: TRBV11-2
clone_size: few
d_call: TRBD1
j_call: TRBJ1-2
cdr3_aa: CASSFSTGIYGYTF
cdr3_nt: TGTGCCAGCAGCTTTTCGACAGGGATCTATGGCTACACCTTC

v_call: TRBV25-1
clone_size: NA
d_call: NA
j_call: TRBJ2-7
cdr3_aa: CASSRGTSYEHYF
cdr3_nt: TGTGCCAGCTCCAGGGGCACCTCCTACGAGCACTACTTC

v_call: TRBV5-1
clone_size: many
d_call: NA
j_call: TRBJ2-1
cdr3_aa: CASSLEAPNEQFF
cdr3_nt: TGCGCCAGCAGCCTGGAAGCTCCCAATGAGCAGTTCTTC

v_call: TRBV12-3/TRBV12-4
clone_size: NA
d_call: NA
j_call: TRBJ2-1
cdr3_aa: CASSLIGVEFF
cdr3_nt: TGTGCCAGCAGTTTGATAGGGGTTGAGTTCTTC

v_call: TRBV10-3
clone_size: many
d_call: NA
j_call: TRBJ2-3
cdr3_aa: CATQLGGASGADTQYF
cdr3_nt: TGTGCCACGCAGCTGGGGGGCGCCTCGGGGGCAGATACGCAGTATTTT

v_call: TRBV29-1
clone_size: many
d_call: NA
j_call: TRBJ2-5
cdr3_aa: CSVNRGGRSRPNQETQYF
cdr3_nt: TGCAGCGTGAATAGGGGCGGGCGATCGCGGCCGAACCAAGAGACCCAGTACTTC

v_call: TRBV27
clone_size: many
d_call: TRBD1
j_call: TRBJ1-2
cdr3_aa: CASRPDRGGYGYTF
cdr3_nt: TGTGCCAGCAGACCGGACAGGGGCGGGTATGGCTACACCTTC

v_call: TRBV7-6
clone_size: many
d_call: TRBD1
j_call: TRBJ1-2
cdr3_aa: CASSQTGWDGYTF
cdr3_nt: TGTGCCAGCAGCCAGACAGGGTGGGATGGCTACACCTTC

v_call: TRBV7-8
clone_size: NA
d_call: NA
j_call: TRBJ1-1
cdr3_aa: CASMQGLNTEAFF
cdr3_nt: TGTGCCAGCATGCAGGGGCTGAACACTGAAGCTTTCTTT

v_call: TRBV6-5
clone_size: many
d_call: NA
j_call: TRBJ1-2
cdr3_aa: CASSYNRVANYGYTF
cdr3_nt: TGTGCCAGCAGTTACAACAGGGTAGCTAACTATGGCTACACCTTC

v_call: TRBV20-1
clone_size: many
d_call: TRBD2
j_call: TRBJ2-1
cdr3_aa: CSARPGLGGSYNEQFF
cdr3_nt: TGCAGTGCTAGGCCGGGACTAGGAGGCTCCTACAATGAGCAGTTCTTC

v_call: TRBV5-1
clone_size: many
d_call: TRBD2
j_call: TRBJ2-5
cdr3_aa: CASSLSGAVQETQYF
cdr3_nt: TGCGCCAGCAGCCTTAGCGGGGCTGTCCAAGAGACCCAGTACTTC

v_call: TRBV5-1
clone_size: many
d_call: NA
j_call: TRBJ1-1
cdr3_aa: CASSPRKGGLNTEAFF
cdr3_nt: TGCGCCAGCAGCCCCCGGAAGGGGGGATTGAACACTGAAGCTTTCTTT

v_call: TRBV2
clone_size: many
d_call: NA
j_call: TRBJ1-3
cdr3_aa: CASSEAPLSSTSGNTIYF
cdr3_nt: TGTGCCAGCAGTGAAGCCCCTCTTTCAAGTACCTCTGGAAACACCATATATTTT

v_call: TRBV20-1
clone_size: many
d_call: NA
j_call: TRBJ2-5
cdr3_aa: CSARDYQETQYF
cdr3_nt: TGCAGTGCTAGGGACTACCAAGAGACCCAGTACTTC

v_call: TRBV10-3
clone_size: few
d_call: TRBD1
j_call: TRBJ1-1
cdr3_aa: CAISEAGQGKAEAFF
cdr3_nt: TGTGCCATCAGTGAGGCCGGACAGGGAAAGGCTGAAGCTTTCTTT

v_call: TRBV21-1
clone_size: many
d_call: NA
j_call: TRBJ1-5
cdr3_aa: CASSKSTGTPSIHQPQHF
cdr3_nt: TGTGCCAGCAGCAAATCGACAGGGACGCCCTCCATACATCAGCCCCAGCATTTT

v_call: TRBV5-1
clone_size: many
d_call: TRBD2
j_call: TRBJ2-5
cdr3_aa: CASSLSPAGSQETQYF
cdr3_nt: TGCGCCAGCAGCTTGTCTCCAGCGGGGAGCCAAGAGACCCAGTACTTC

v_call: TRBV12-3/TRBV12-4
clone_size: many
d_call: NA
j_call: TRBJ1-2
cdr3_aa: CASSQRQLRFGYTF
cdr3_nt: TGTGCCAGCAGTCAGAGACAGCTGAGGTTTGGCTACACCTTC

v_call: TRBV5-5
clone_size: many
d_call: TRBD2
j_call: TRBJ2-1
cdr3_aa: CASSFLAVDYNEQFF
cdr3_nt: TGTGCCAGCAGCTTCCTAGCGGTGGACTACAATGAGCAGTTCTTC

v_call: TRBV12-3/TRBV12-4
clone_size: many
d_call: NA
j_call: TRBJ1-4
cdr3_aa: CASSWGVNEKLFF
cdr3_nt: TGTGCCAGCAGTTGGGGGGTTAATGAAAAACTGTTTTTT

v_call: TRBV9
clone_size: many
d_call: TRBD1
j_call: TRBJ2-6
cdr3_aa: CASSVDGTGLSGANVLTF
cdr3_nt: TGTGCCAGCAGCGTAGACGGGACAGGCCTATCTGGGGCCAACGTCCTGACTTTC

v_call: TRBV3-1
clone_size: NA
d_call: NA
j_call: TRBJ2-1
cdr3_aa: CASNQAGLTYNEQFF
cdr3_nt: TGTGCCAGCAACCAGGCAGGTCTCACCTACAATGAGCAGTTCTTC

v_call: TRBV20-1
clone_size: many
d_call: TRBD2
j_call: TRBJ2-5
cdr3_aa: CSATGLAGGETQYF
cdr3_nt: TGCAGTGCTACGGGACTAGCGGGGGGAGAGACCCAGTACTTC

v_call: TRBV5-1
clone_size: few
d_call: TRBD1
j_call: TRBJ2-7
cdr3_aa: CASRGATPGQGASYEQYF
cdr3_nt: TGCGCCAGCCGCGGAGCAACTCCGGGACAGGGGGCATCCTACGAGCAGTACTTC

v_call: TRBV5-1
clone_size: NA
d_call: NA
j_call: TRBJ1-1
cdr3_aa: CASSLYSSRDTEAFF
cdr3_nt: TGCGCCAGCAGCTTGTACTCGAGCAGGGACACTGAAGCTTTCTTT

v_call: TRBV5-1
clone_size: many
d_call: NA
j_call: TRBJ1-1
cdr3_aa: CASSSRALNTEAFF
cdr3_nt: TGCGCCAGCAGCTCCAGGGCCCTGAACACTGAAGCTTTCTTT

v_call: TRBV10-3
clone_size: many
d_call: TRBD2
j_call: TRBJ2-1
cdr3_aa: CAISAGTSGVHNEQFF
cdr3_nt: TGTGCCATCAGTGCCGGGACTAGCGGGGTCCACAATGAGCAGTTCTTC

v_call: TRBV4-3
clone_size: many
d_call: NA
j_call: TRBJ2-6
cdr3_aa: CASSPSLGSGANVLTF
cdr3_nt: TGCGCCAGCAGCCCAAGCCTGGGCTCTGGGGCCAACGTCCTGACTTTC

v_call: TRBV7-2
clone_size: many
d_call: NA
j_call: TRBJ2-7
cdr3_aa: CASSLVGGDSYEQYF
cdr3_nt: TGTGCCAGCAGCTTAGTGGGCGGGGACTCCTACGAGCAGTACTTC

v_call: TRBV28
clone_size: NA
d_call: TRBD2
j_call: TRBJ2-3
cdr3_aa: CASSSQAGGVTDTQYF
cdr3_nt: TGTGCCAGCAGTTCGCAAGCGGGGGGGGTAACAGATACGCAGTATTTT

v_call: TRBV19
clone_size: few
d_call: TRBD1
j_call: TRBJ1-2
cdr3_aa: CASSISRGLDYGYTF
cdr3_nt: TGTGCCAGTAGTATATCCAGGGGGCTGGACTATGGCTACACCTTC

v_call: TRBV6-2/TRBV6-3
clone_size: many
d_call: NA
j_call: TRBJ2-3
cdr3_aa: CASSSIGKSLYTDTQYF
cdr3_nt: TGTGCCAGCAGTTCGATAGGGAAGAGCCTTTACACAGATACGCAGTATTTT

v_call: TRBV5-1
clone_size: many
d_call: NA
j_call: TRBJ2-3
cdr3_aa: CASSFDFRLADTQYF
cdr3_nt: TGCGCCAGCAGCTTCGACTTTAGACTCGCAGATACGCAGTATTTT

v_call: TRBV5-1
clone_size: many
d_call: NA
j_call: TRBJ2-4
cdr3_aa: CASSLVQGKNIQYF
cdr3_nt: TGCGCCAGCAGCTTGGTACAGGGAAAAAACATTCAGTACTTC

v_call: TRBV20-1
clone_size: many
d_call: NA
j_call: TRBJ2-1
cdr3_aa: CSARTGGAPTRFYNEQFF
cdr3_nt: TGCAGTGCTAGAACAGGGGGGGCACCTACGAGATTCTACAATGAGCAGTTCTTC

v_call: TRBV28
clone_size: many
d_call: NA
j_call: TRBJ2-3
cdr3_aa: CASSLAGVPDTQYF
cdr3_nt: TGTGCCAGCAGTCTAGCAGGGGTCCCAGATACGCAGTATTTT

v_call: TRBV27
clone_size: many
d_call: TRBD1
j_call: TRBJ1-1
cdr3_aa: CASSRVVTGGNTEAFF
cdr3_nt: TGTGCCAGCAGTCGAGTCGTGACAGGGGGGAACACTGAAGCTTTCTTT